A selection of T cell receptor beta chains follows, all from one sample in a study of cytomegalovirus exposure and HLA in healthy donors. Only in-frame clones appear in the TCRdb table, and some are missing; sequencing was by immunoSEQ multiplex PCR. The sample has over 85,000 clones; around 80% are singletons. Sequencing was performed on PBMCs. The receptor source for this set is a man aged 40-49 years in good health and CMV-seropositive. The CDR3 runs from the conserved cysteine through the conserved F or W. The D gene is left open where the match is weak. The size of a clone is reported for some rows only, either as once, few or many, or as a class for expanded clones.

v_gene: TRBV7-9
j_gene: TRBJ1-4
d_gene: NA
abundance: NA
CDR3aa: CASSLLSGGAEKLFF
CDR3nt: TGTGCCAGCAGCTTATTGTCAGGTGGGGCTGAAAAACTGTTTTTT

v_gene: TRBV7-9
j_gene: TRBJ2-5
d_gene: TRBD2
abundance: NA
CDR3aa: CASSAGTSGVETQYF
CDR3nt: TGTGCCAGCAGCGCCGGGACTAGCGGGGTGGAGACCCAGTACTTC

v_gene: TRBV2
j_gene: TRBJ1-2
d_gene: TRBD1
abundance: NA
CDR3aa: CASSVGTAYGYTF
CDR3nt: TGTGCCAGCAGTGTAGGGACAGCCTATGGCTACACCTTC

v_gene: TRBV6-6
j_gene: TRBJ1-1
d_gene: TRBD1
abundance: NA
CDR3aa: CASSTTGIINTEAFF
CDR3nt: TGTGCCAGCAGTACGACAGGGATCATTAACACTGAAGCTTTCTTT

v_gene: TRBV18
j_gene: TRBJ1-5
d_gene: NA
abundance: NA
CDR3aa: CASSPRGLGSNQPQHF
CDR3nt: TGTGCCAGCTCACCCCGGGGTCTCGGAAGCAATCAGCCCCAGCATTTT

v_gene: TRBV2
j_gene: TRBJ2-5
d_gene: NA
abundance: few
CDR3aa: CASITRGGAGETQYF
CDR3nt: TGTGCCAGCATTACCAGAGGGGGGGCTGGGGAGACCCAGTACTTC

v_gene: TRBV2
j_gene: TRBJ2-3
d_gene: TRBD1
abundance: NA
CDR3aa: CASSRDREITDTQYF
CDR3nt: TGTGCCAGCAGTCGGGACAGAGAAATCACAGATACGCAGTATTTT

v_gene: TRBV4-1
j_gene: TRBJ1-5
d_gene: NA
abundance: NA
CDR3aa: CASSLIPISNQPQHF
CDR3nt: TGCGCCAGCAGCCTGATTCCTATTAGCAATCAGCCCCAGCATTTT

v_gene: TRBV18
j_gene: TRBJ2-7
d_gene: NA
abundance: NA
CDR3aa: CASSSSGSSYEQYF
CDR3nt: TGTGCCAGCTCCTCCTCTGGGAGCTCCTACGAGCAGTACTTC

v_gene: TRBV10-3
j_gene: TRBJ2-1
d_gene: NA
abundance: NA
CDR3aa: CAISRDTLGDEQFF
CDR3nt: TGTGCCATCAGTCGGGACACCTTAGGCGACGAGCAGTTCTTC

v_gene: TRBV2
j_gene: TRBJ1-2
d_gene: TRBD1
abundance: NA
CDR3aa: CASSRDSANYGYTF
CDR3nt: TGTGCCAGCAGCCGGGACAGTGCTAACTATGGCTACACCTTC

v_gene: TRBV10-2
j_gene: TRBJ2-5
d_gene: NA
abundance: NA
CDR3aa: CAGLGQLQETQYF
CDR3nt: TGCGCCGGCCTAGGACAGCTACAAGAGACCCAGTACTTC

v_gene: TRBV6-1
j_gene: TRBJ2-2
d_gene: NA
abundance: NA
CDR3aa: CASSEWDRRDREGTGELFF
CDR3nt: TGTGCCAGCAGTGAATGGGACAGGCGAGACAGGGAGGGCACCGGGGAGCTGTTTTTT

v_gene: TRBV18
j_gene: TRBJ2-3
d_gene: TRBD1
abundance: NA
CDR3aa: CASSPATGYKPTDTQYF
CDR3nt: TGTGCCAGCTCACCAGCGACAGGGTATAAGCCGACAGATACGCAGTATTTT

v_gene: TRBV19
j_gene: TRBJ1-5
d_gene: NA
abundance: NA
CDR3aa: CASSIYAYSNQPQHF
CDR3nt: TGTGCCAGTAGTATATACGCGTATAGCAATCAGCCCCAGCATTTT

v_gene: TRBV5-4
j_gene: TRBJ2-1
d_gene: NA
abundance: NA
CDR3aa: CASSGGLSLSDNEQFF
CDR3nt: TGTGCCAGCAGCGGGGGACTTTCTCTTTCAGACAATGAGCAGTTCTTC

v_gene: TRBV19
j_gene: TRBJ1-1
d_gene: NA
abundance: NA
CDR3aa: CASNDRPMNTEAFF
CDR3nt: TGTGCCAGTAACGACAGACCCATGAACACTGAAGCTTTCTTT

v_gene: TRBV18
j_gene: TRBJ2-3
d_gene: TRBD2
abundance: NA
CDR3aa: CASSPPGLAGGPKDTQYF
CDR3nt: TGTGCCAGCTCACCACCTGGACTAGCGGGGGGCCCCAAAGATACGCAGTATTTT